This is a list of T cell receptor beta chains from one sample in a study of T cell responses to AZD1222 COVID-19 vaccine. The repertoire was sequenced with immunoSEQ multiplex PCR; TCRdb's copy has only in-frame clones and lacks some. The top ten hold 4.3% of the sample, which has roughly 160,000 clones, roughly 90% seen once. Specimen: peripheral blood, collected 28 days after the second AZD1222 dose. These TCRs come from an adult who received the AZD1222 COVID-19 vaccine. Both conserved end residues are trimmed from each CDR3. A D gene is named only where the DNA matches it firmly.

>TRBV2|-|TRBJ2-1
ASSEGIYYNEQF
>TRBV18|TRBD1|TRBJ1-1
ASSGQSNTEAF
>TRBV7-9|TRBD1|TRBJ1-2
ASSLEGGQAGYT
>TRBV4-1|-|TRBJ1-1
ASRGETSRAF
>TRBV19|TRBD1|TRBJ1-2
ASTGGYGYT
>TRBV5-1|TRBD1|TRBJ1-2
ASSETTGNYGYT
>TRBV5-4|TRBD2|TRBJ2-5
ASSWTSVQETQY
>TRBV7-2|-|TRBJ2-5
ASSWRETQY
>TRBV6-1|-|TRBJ1-6
ASSDRWGANSPLH
>TRBV27|TRBD1|TRBJ1-1
ASAHRGNTEAF
>TRBV4-2|-|TRBJ2-1
ASSQGSIEQF
>TRBV18|TRBD1|TRBJ1-1
ASSPPRQGASEAF
>TRBV4-1|-|TRBJ1-6
ASSQAGTGNSPLH
>TRBV7-2|-|TRBJ1-6
ASSLGGSGNSPLH
>TRBV10-2|-|TRBJ2-5
ASSDEPNQETQY
>TRBV18|TRBD2|TRBJ2-7
ASSPGTSAYYEQY
>TRBV4-3|-|TRBJ1-1
ASSQDRFGDTEAF
>TRBV19|TRBD1|TRBJ1-1
ASSSRGRVGTEAF
>TRBV6-5|-|TRBJ1-1
ASRAENRNTEAF
>TRBV5-1|TRBD2|TRBJ2-3
ASSLALAGGFTDTQY
>TRBV15|-|TRBJ1-2
ATSSSGWVDGYT
>TRBV15|-|TRBJ2-2
ATSRDRSYTGELF
>TRBV6-4|-|TRBJ1-1
ASSGLLGGEAF
>TRBV14|-|TRBJ1-6
ASSHGNSPLH
>TRBV19|-|TRBJ2-3
ASSIDQGPDTQY
>TRBV2|-|TRBJ2-5
ASSQRSAETQY
>TRBV2|-|TRBJ1-1
ASRPDEIKAF